The next 27 T cell receptor beta chains were all read from a single sample in a study of siplizumab effects on memory and regulatory T cells. Using immunoSEQ multiplex PCR, the repertoire was profiled, and TCRdb retains in-frame clones only, with some absent. The sample has tens of thousands of clones; under 98% are singletons. The source material was naive CD4+ T cells sorted from blood. The source is a human donor in good health.

This clone is a singleton in its sample. The J gene is TRBJ1-1, the V gene TRBV6-6; possible D gene TRBD1, 5 bases. The V gene lost 4 bases and the J gene lost 11 bases, with 14 bases spanning the gap. The CDR3 runs to 12 residues. CDR1 and CDR2 from the germline V gene are MNHNY and SVGAGI (reference sequence). CDR3 protein: CASSSVRGDAFF. CDR3 sequence (DNA): TGTGCCAGCAGTTCCGTTCGAGGGGACGCTTTCTTT.

V usage is TRBV28 and J usage is TRBJ1-6; no clear D. Between the trimmed V and J ends, which lost 6 bases and 13 bases, there was a span of 19 bases. The CDR3 extends over 14 amino acids. Germline CDR1 and CDR2: MDHEN and SYDVKM. CDR3 protein: CASRPVTENKPLHF. CDR3 coding DNA: TGTGCCAGCAGGCCCGTTACAGAGAATAAGCCCCTCCACTTT.

The rearrangement uses TRBV11-1 and TRBJ2-7; TRBD1 agrees at 12 bases. CDR1 and CDR2 from the germline V gene are SGHAT and FQDESV (reference sequence). This CDR3 has 16 amino acids. The V gene end was trimmed by 6 bases and the J gene end by 4 bases; junction bases not matched to a gene: 10. The DNA for the CDR3 is TGTGCCAGCAGTAACACCGGGACAGGGGGCGATTACGAGCAGTACTTC. Its translation: CASSNTGTGGDYEQYF. Full variable domain (rest looked up from reference TRBV11-1 and TRBJ2-7): EAEVAQSPRYKITEKSQAVAFWCDPISGHATLYWYRQILGQGPELLVQFQDESVVDDSQLPKDRFSAERLKGVDSTLKIQPAELGDSAMYLCASSNTGTGGDYEQYFGPGTRLTVT.

The gene calls are TRBV7-9 and TRBJ1-2, with D unclear. V was shortened by 2 bases and J by 0 bases, with 7 bases between the two germline ends. CDR3 length: 14 amino acids. From germline, CDR1 is SEHNR and CDR2 FQNEAQ (reference sequence). In DNA, the CDR3 is TGTGCCAGCAGCTTAACGGGAGCTAACTATGGCTACACCTTC. Protein sequence: CASSLTGANYGYTF.

The V call is TRBV4-3, the J call TRBJ2-7; TRBD2 matches 7 bases. In germline, CDR1 is LGHNA, CDR2 YSLEER. The CDR3 covers 13 residues. Trimming took 4 bases from V and 6 from J; bases not matched to a gene: 6. The CDR3 DNA sequence: TGCGCCAGCAGCCGACGGGAGGCTGGCGAGCAGTACTTC. It encodes CASSRREAGEQYF.

This chain connects TRBV6-1 to TRBJ1-5, with 11 bases lining up with TRBD1. Looked up from germline, CDR1 is MNHNS and CDR2 is SASEGT. This CDR3 is built from 18 residues. J gave up 0 bases and V 4 bases, and 8 bases lay outside the gene matches. Here the CDR3 reads CASSGGTGGIGSNQPQHF. Here the CDR3 DNA reads TGTGCCAGCAGTGGCGGGACAGGGGGGATTGGTAGCAATCAGCCCCAGCATTTT.

Only one count was recorded for this clone. The chain couples TRBV9 to TRBJ2-3, with 9 bases that match TRBD2. This CDR3 region has 16 residues. V shed 0 bases, J shed 2 bases, and the junction held 4 bases outside the gene matches. Germline values: CDR1 SGDLS, CDR2 YYNGEE. This CDR3 is CASSVGLAGITDTQYF. The CDR3 coding sequence is TGTGCCAGCAGCGTAGGGCTAGCGGGAATCACAGATACGCAGTATTTT.

This clone was counted a single time. The V call is TRBV6-1, the J call TRBJ1-2, with D hard to call. There are 13 residues in the CDR3. V was pared by 2 bases and J by 8 bases, with 12 bases between. The germline V gene encodes CDR1 MNHNS and CDR2 SASEGT. As DNA, the CDR3 is TGTGCCAGCAGTGAACTCAGGCGGGAAGGCTACACCTTC. Its protein product is CASSELRREGYTF.

CDR3 protein: CASSLVGTGGDEQYF. The DNA for the CDR3 is TGTGCCAGCAGCTTAGTAGGGACAGGGGGCGACGAGCAGTACTTC. The rearrangement uses TRBV7-9 and TRBJ2-7; 12 bases fit TRBD1. V lost 1 base and J lost 5; bases outside the gene matches: 3. The germline V gene encodes CDR1 SEHNR and CDR2 FQNEAQ (reference sequence). The CDR3 contains 15 residues.

This clone was recorded once. This chain joins TRBV9 and TRBJ1-1; D is ambiguous. V lost 0 bases and J lost 4, with 10 bases in between. Germline V gives CDR1 SGDLS, CDR2 YYNGEE. The CDR3 length is 14 residues. The CDR3 coding sequence is TGTGCCAGCAGCGTAGTGGTGCCGCCCACTGAAGCTTTCTTT. Protein sequence: CASSVVVPPTEAFF. Full variable domain (outside the CDR3, taken from reference TRBV9 and TRBJ1-1): DSGVTQTPKHLITATGQRVTLRCSPRSGDLSVYWYQQSLDQGLQFLIQYYNGEERAKGNILERFSAQQFPDLHSELNLSSLELGDSALYFCASSVVVPPTEAFFGQGTRLTVV.

This clone was picked up a small number of times. The chain recombines TRBV7-9 with TRBJ1-1, with D hard to call. The CDR3 extends over 14 amino acids. CDR1 SEHNR and CDR2 FQNEAQ come from the germline V gene (reference sequence). Trimming removed 2 bases from V and 0 bases from J, with 7 bases in between. The CDR3 protein is CASSLRIMNTEAFF. The CDR3 DNA reads as TGTGCCAGCAGCTTACGGATCATGAACACTGAAGCTTTCTTT.

J is TRBJ1-2 and V is TRBV2; 8 positions agree with TRBD1. Germline V lookup: CDR1 SNHLY, CDR2 FYNNEI. Trimming at V came to 8 bases and at J to 6 bases, leaving 2 bases not matched to a gene. CDR3 length: 11 residues. CDR3 bases: TGTGCCAGCCACAGGGGGAATGGCTACACCTTC. Translated, it gives CASHRGNGYTF.

This chain joins TRBV19 and TRBJ1-3; TRBD1 matches 8 bases. V lost 7 bases, J lost 1 base, and 6 bases stayed unmatched. The CDR3 length is 15 residues. The germline CDR1 and CDR2 sequences are LNHDA and SQIVND (reference sequence). CDR3 loop: CASTTTGASGNTIYF. CDR3 bases: TGTGCCAGTACCACGACAGGGGCTTCTGGAAACACCATATATTTT.

The chain carries TRBV18 and TRBJ2-7; D might be TRBD1 or TRBD2, each matching 5 bases. The V end was cut by 1 base, the J end by 2 bases, with 9 bases between. Germline V gives CDR1 KGHSH, CDR2 LQKENI. The CDR3 runs 14 residues. The DNA of the CDR3 is TGTGCCAGCTCACCACGGGGGACCGCCTACGAGCAGTACTTC. Its translation is CASSPRGTAYEQYF.

This chain's CDR3 is CASSYRTSGTLIYYEQYF. CDR3 nucleotide sequence: TGTGCCAGCAGCTATCGGACTAGCGGGACGTTGATATACTACGAGCAGTACTTC. The rearrangement joins TRBV5-6 to TRBJ2-7; 12 bases are a match to TRBD2. CDR1 and CDR2 (germline): SGHDT, YYEEEE. The CDR3 runs 18 residues. V lost 3 bases to trimming and J lost 3 bases; unmatched junction nucleotides: 13.

The genes are TRBV30 and TRBJ2-5; 7 positions agree with TRBD1. J gave up 4 bases and V 2 bases, and 10 bases lay outside the gene matches. Germline V gene sequence: CDR1 GTSNPN, CDR2 SVGIG (reference sequence). The CDR3 consists of 15 residues. The CDR3 region has the DNA TGTGCCTGGAGTTTAAGAAGGGGGCGCACAGAGACCCAGTACTTC. It is translated as CAWSLRRGRTETQYF.

J is TRBJ2-6 and V is TRBV9; 9 bases match TRBD2. The length of the CDR3 is 19 residues. The V segment lost 4 bases and the J segment 0 bases; nucleotides outside the gene matches: 11. Looked up from germline, CDR1 is SGDLS and CDR2 is YYNGEE. The CDR3 protein is CASSYNRLAESSGANVLTF. The CDR3 bases are TGTGCCAGCAGCTATAATAGACTAGCGGAGAGCTCTGGGGCCAACGTCCTGACTTTC.

The J gene is TRBJ1-2, the V gene TRBV15; D unclear. Per the germline V gene, CDR1 is LNHNV and CDR2 is YYDKDF (reference sequence). The CDR3 length is 14 residues. V dropped 6 bases and J dropped 5 bases, with 16 bases sitting between them. The CDR3 is CATSPQRDGYGYTF. CDR3 DNA: TGTGCCACCAGTCCGCAGCGGGATGGATATGGCTACACCTTC.

V and J are TRBV5-8 and TRBJ2-3; D might be TRBD2 (5 bases). With 1 base removed from V and 3 bases from J, the gap between germline ends came to 15 bases. The CDR3 covers 16 residues. Per germline, CDR1 SGHTS and CDR2 YDEGEE. In DNA, the CDR3 is TGTGCCAGCAGCTTGAACGAGGGTCTTAGAACAGATACGCAGTATTTT. This encodes CASSLNEGLRTDTQYF.

The chain carries TRBV29-1 and TRBJ2-1, with unresolved D. CDR3 length equals 12 residues. Per the germline V gene, CDR1 is SQVTM and CDR2 is ANQGSEA. Trimming took off 5 bases at V and 2 bases at J, with 7 bases between the two ends. The CDR3 DNA sequence: TGCAGCGTTCAGCAGACCTACAATGAGCAGTTCTTC. Translated, it gives CSVQQTYNEQFF.

The chain joins TRBV5-4 to TRBJ2-2; D perhaps matches TRBD1 (5 bases). The CDR3 is made up of 16 amino acids. The V end was cut by 3 bases, the J end by 3 bases, with 15 bases between. Germline V gene data show CDR1 as SGHNT and CDR2 as YYREEE (reference sequence). CDR3 coding DNA: TGTGCCAGCAGCTCACTCAGGGCAAGCGACACCGGGGAGCTGTTTTTT. Protein product: CASSSLRASDTGELFF.

The chain is built from TRBV5-1 and TRBJ1-1; 8 bases are a match to TRBD1. Germline lookup yields CDR1 SGHRS and CDR2 YFSETQ. The CDR3 contains 14 residues. The J segment lost 1 base and the V segment lost 4 bases, leaving 3 bases of the junction unmatched. The CDR3 region is CASSRTGRNTEAFF. In DNA form, the CDR3 reads TGCGCCAGCAGCCGGACAGGGCGGAACACTGAAGCTTTCTTT.

The rearrangement uses TRBV28 and TRBJ1-2; D ambiguous. Trimming took off 2 bases at V and 5 bases at J, with 15 bases between the two ends. Germline lookup yields CDR1 MDHEN and CDR2 SYDVKM. The CDR3 totals 15 residues. The CDR3 coding sequence is TGTGCCAGCAGTTTAGTTGATTACCCCCCATATGGCTACACCTTC. This sequence encodes CASSLVDYPPYGYTF.

The CDR3 here is CALHSPGGNTDTQYF. CDR3 nucleotides: TGTGCCTTACACTCACCGGGAGGGAACACAGATACGCAGTATTTT. V and J are TRBV30 and TRBJ2-3, with TRBD2 matching 8 bases. Trimming at V came to 7 bases and at J to 2 bases, leaving 11 bases not matched to a gene. The germline V gene has CDR1 GTSNPN and CDR2 SVGIG (reference sequence). The CDR3 is 15 amino acids. The full variable domain, completed using reference TRBV30 and TRBJ2-3, is SQTIHQWPATLVQPVGSPLSLECTVEGTSNPNLYWYRQAAGRGLQLLFYSVGIGQISSEVPQNLSASRPQDRQFILSSKKLLLSDSGFYLCALHSPGGNTDTQYFGPGTRLTVL.

This clone was seen only once. This chain links TRBV9 with TRBJ2-5; D is possibly TRBD1 (6 bases). Looked up from germline, CDR1 is SGDLS and CDR2 is YYNGEE. Trimming stripped 3 bases from V and 7 bases from J, with 22 bases between. CDR3 length: 16 amino acids. CDR3 region: CASSGPGTSSQGTQYF. Written as DNA, the CDR3 is TGTGCCAGCAGCGGCCCGGGGACATCGTCCCAGGGGACCCAGTACTTC.

This chain links TRBV19 with TRBJ2-4, with 7 bases fitting TRBD1. CDR1 LNHDA and CDR2 SQIVND come from the germline V gene (reference sequence). After removal of 4 bases from V and 0 bases from J, the junction contained 6 bases not matched to a gene. The CDR3 extends over 16 amino acids. CDR3 in DNA: TGTGCCAGTAGTAAAGGGACAGCCTTAGCCAAAAACATTCAGTACTTC. Translated: CASSKGTALAKNIQYF.

The gene calls are TRBV6-6 and TRBJ2-3; the D gene could be TRBD1 or TRBD2 (5 bases each). The CDR3 is made up of 13 amino acids. From germline, CDR1 is MNHNY and CDR2 SVGAGI (reference sequence). Deletions cut 4 bases from V and 6 bases from J, with 11 bases between. CDR3 amino acids: CASSSYEGDTQYF. The CDR3 DNA reads as TGTGCCAGCAGTTCTTATGAGGGGGATACGCAGTATTTT.